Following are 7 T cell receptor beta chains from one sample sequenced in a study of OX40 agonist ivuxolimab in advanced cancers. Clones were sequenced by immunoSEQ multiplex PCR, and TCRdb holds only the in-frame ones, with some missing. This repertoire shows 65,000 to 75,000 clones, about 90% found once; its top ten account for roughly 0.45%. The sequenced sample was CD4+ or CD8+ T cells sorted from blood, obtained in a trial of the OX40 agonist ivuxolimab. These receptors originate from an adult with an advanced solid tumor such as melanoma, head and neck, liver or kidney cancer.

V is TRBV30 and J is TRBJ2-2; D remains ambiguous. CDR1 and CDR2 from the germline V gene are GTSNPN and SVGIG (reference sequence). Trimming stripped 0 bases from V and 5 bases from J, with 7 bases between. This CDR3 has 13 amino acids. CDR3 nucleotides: TGTGCCTGGAGTGTACGTTGGACCGGGGAGCTGTTTTTT. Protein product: CAWSVRWTGELFF.

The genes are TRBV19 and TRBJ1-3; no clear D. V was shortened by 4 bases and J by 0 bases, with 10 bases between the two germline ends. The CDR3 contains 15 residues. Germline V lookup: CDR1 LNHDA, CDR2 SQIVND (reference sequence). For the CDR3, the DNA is TGTGCCAGTAGTACAGACGGAACCTCTGGAAACACCATATATTTT. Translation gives CASSTDGTSGNTIYF.

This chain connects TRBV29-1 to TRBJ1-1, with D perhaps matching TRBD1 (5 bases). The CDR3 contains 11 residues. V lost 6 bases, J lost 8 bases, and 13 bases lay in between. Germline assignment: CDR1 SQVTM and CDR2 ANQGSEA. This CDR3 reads CSVGTWSEAFF. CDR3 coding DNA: TGCAGCGTGGGGACCTGGTCGGAAGCTTTCTTT.

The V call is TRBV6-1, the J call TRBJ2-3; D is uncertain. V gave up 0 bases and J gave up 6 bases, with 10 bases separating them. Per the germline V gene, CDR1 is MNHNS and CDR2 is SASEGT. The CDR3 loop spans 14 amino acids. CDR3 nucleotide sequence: TGTGCCAGCAGTGAAGCCTCAGCCAGGGATACGCAGTATTTT. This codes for CASSEASARDTQYF.

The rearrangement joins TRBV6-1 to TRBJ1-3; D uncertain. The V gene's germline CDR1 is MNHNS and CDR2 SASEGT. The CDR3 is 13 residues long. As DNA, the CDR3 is TGTGAATCTCGGGGAAGTTCTGGAAACACCATATATTTT. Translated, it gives CESRGSSGNTIYF.

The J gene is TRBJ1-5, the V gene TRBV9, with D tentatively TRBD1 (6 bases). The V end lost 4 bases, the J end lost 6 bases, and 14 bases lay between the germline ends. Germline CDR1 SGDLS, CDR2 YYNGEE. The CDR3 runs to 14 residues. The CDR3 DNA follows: TGTGCCAGCAGCCCACGGGAGGGGGTTCAGCCCCAGCATTTT. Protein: CASSPREGVQPQHF.

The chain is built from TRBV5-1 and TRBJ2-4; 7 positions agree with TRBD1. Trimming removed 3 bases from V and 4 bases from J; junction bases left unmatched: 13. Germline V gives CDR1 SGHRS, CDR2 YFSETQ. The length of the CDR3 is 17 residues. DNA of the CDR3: TGCGCCAGCAGCTCTACAACCGGGACAGAGGCAAAAAACATTCAGTACTTC. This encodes CASSSTTGTEAKNIQYF.